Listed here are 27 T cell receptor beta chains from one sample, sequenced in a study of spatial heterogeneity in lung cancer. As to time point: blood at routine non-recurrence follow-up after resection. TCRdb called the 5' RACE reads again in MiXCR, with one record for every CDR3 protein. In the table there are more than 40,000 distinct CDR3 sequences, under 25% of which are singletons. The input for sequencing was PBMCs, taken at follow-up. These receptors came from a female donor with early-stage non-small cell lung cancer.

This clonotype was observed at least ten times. The CDR3 DNA reads TGTGCCAGCAGTTTCCAGAGGGGAGCTGCAGATACGCAGTATTTT. Encoded protein: CASSFQRGAADTQYF. V is TRBV28 and J is TRBJ2-3, with D tentatively TRBD1 or TRBD2 (5 bases each). This CDR3 spans 15 amino acids. The ends were cut back, 3 bases at V and 4 bases at J, with 14 bases in the middle. In germline, CDR1 is MDHEN, CDR2 SYDVKM.

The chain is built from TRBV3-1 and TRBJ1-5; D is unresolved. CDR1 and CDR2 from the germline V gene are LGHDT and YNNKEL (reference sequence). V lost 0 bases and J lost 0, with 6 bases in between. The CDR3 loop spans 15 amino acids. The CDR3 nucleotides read TGTGCCAGCAGCCAAGAAGGGAATAGCAATCAGCCCCAGCATTTT. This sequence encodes CASSQEGNSNQPQHF. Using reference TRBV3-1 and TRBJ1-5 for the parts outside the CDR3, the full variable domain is DTAVSQTPKYLVTQMGNDKSIKCEQNLGHDTMYWYKQDSKKFLKIMFSYNNKELIINETVPNRFSPKSPDKAHLNLHINSLELGDSAVYFCASSQEGNSNQPQHFGDGTRLSIL.

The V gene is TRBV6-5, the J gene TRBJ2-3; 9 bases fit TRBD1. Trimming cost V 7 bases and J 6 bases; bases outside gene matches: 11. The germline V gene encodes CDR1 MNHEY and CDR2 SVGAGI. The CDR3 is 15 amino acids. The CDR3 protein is CASTLTGGGMDTQYF. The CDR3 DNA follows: TGTGCCAGCACCCTTACAGGGGGCGGGATGGATACGCAGTATTTT.

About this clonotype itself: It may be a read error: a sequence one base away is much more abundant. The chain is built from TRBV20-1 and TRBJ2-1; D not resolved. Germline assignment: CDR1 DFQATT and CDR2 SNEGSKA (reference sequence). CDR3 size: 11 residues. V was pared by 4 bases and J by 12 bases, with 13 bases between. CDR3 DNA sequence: TGCAGTGCTAAGAGGTCAGGTGTGCAGTTCTTC. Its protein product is CSAKRSGVQFF.

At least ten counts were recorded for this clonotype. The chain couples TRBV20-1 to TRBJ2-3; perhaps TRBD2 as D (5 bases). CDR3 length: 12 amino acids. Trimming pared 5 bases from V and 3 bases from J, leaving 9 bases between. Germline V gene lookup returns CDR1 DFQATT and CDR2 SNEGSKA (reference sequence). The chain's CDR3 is CSAGRSTDTQYF. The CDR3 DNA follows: TGCAGTGCTGGGAGATCGACAGATACGCAGTATTTT.

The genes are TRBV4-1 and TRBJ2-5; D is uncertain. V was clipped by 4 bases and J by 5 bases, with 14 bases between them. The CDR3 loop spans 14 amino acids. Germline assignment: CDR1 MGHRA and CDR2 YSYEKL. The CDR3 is CASSPVGKEETQYF. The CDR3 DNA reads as TGCGCCAGCAGCCCGGTAGGTAAGGAGGAGACCCAGTACTTC.

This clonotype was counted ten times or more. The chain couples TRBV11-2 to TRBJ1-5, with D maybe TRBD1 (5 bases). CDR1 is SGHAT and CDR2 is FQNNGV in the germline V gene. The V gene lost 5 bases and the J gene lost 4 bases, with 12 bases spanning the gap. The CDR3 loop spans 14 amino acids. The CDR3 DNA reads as TGTGCCAGCAGCGCTCAGGGTGAGAATCAGCCCCAGCATTTT. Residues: CASSAQGENQPQHF.

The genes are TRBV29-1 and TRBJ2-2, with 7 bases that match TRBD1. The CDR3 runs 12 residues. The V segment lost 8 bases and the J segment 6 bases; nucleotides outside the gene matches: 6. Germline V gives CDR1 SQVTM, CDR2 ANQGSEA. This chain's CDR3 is CSIWTGAGELFF. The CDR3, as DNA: TGCAGCATCTGGACAGGAGCCGGGGAGCTGTTTTTT.

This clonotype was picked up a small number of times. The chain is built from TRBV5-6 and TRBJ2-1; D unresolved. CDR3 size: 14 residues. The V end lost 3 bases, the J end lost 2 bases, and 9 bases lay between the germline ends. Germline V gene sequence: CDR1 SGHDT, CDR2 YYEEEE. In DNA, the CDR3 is TGTGCCAGCAGCTCCCTGGGCCCCTACAATGAGCAGTTCTTC. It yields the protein CASSSLGPYNEQFF.

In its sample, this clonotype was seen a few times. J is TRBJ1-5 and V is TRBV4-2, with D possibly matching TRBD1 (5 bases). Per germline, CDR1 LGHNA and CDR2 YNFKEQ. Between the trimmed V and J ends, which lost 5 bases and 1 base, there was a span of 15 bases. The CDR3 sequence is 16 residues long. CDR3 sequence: CASSFQPGASNQPQHF. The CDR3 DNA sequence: TGTGCCAGCAGCTTCCAACCCGGGGCCAGCAATCAGCCCCAGCATTTT.

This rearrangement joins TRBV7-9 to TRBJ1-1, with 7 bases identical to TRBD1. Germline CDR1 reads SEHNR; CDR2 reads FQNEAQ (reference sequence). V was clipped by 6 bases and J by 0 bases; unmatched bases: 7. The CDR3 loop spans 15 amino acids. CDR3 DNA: TGTGCCAGCAGATATCTTGGACAGGTGAACACTGAAGCTTTCTTT. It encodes CASRYLGQVNTEAFF.

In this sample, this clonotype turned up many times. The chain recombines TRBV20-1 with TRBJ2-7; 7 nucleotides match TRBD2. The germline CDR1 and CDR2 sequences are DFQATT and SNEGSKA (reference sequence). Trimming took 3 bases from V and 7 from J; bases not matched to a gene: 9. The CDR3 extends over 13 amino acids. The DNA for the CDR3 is TGCAGTGCTAGCCCCTCTCGGGAGGTAGAGCAGTACTTC. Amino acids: CSASPSREVEQYF.

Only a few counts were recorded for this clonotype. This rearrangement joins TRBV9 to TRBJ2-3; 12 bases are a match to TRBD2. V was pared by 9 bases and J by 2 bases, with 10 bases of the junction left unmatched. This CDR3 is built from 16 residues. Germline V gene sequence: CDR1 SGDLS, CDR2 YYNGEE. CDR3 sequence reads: CAMSLGLAGPTDTQYF. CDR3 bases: TGTGCCATGTCACTCGGACTAGCGGGACCCACAGATACGCAGTATTTT.

In DNA, the CDR3 is TGCGCCAGCAGCCAAGTTAAACAGGGGATCACGCAGTATTTT. Protein product: CASSQVKQGITQYF. V is TRBV4-1 and J is TRBJ2-3; 7 bases align to TRBD1. The CDR3 sequence is 14 residues long. CDR1 and CDR2 (germline): MGHRA, YSYEKL. Unmatched junction bases numbered 7, after V lost 1 base and J lost 9 bases.

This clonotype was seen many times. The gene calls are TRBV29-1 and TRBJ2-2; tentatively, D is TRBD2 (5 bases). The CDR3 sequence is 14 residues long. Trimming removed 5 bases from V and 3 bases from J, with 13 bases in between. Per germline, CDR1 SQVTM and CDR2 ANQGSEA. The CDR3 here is CSVRGNLDTGELFF. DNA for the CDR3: TGCAGCGTTAGAGGGAACTTGGACACCGGGGAGCTGTTTTTT.

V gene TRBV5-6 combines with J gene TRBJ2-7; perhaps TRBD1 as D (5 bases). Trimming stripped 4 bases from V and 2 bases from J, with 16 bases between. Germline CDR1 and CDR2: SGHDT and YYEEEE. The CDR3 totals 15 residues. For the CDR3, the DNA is TGTGCCAGCAGCACCGTACAGGACCCTACCTACGAGCAGTACTTC. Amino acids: CASSTVQDPTYEQYF.

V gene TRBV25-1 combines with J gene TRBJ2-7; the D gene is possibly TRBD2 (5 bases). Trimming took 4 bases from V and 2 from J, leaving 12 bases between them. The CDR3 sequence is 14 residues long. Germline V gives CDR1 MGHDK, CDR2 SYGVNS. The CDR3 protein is CASSGQLGTYEQYF. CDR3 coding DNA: TGTGCCAGCAGTGGTCAACTAGGGACCTACGAGCAGTACTTC.

The CDR3 spells CASSLALWTGLNDQPQHF. The DNA of the CDR3 is TGTGCCAGCAGCTTAGCGCTGTGGACAGGGCTTAACGATCAGCCCCAGCATTTT. J is TRBJ1-5 and V is TRBV7-8; 8 nucleotides match TRBD1. V lost 0 bases and J lost 5; bases outside the gene matches: 12. Germline CDR1 and CDR2: SGHVS and FQNEAQ. The CDR3 length is 18 residues.

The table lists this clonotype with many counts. The CDR3 region is CASSSTSPYNEQFF. CDR3 nucleotide sequence: TGTGCCAGCAGCTCGACTAGCCCCTACAATGAGCAGTTCTTC. V usage is TRBV5-5 and J usage is TRBJ2-1, with 7 bases fitting TRBD2. V shed 3 bases and J 2 bases; nucleotides not matched to a gene: 2. Germline CDR1 SGHKS, CDR2 YYEKEE (reference sequence). The CDR3 has 14 residues.

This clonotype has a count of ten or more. The CDR3 here is CATSREGDSEQFF. In DNA form, the CDR3 reads TGTGCCACCAGCAGAGAAGGGGACAGTGAGCAGTTCTTC. V usage is TRBV15 and J usage is TRBJ2-1; 7 bases fit TRBD1. Germline lookup yields CDR1 LNHNV and CDR2 YYDKDF (reference sequence). This CDR3 contains 13 residues. J lost 9 bases, V lost 0 bases, and 2 bases had no gene match.

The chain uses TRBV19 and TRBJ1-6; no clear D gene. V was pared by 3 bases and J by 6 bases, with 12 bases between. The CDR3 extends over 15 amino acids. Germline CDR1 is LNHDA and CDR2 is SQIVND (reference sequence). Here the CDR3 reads CASSISPGLNSPLHF. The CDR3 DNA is TGTGCCAGTAGTATCTCTCCAGGACTTAATTCACCCCTCCACTTT.

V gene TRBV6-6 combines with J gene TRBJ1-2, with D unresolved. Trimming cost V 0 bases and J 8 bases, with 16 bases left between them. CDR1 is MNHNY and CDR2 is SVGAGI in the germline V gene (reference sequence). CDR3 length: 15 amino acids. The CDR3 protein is CASSYSDGRYGGYTF. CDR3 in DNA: TGTGCCAGCAGTTACTCCGACGGAAGGTACGGGGGCTACACCTTC.

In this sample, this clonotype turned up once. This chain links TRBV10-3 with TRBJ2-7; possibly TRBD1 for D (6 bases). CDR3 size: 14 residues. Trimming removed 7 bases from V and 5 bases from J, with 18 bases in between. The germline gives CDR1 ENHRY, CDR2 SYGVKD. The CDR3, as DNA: TGTGCCATCAACCAGAACAGGGACGGTCACGAGCAGTACTTC. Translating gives CAINQNRDGHEQYF.

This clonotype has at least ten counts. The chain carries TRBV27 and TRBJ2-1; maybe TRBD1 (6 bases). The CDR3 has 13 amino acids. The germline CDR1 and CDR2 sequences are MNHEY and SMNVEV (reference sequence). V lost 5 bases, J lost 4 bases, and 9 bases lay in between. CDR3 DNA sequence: TGTGCCAGCAGTAACAGGGATTACAATGAGCAGTTCTTC. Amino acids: CASSNRDYNEQFF.

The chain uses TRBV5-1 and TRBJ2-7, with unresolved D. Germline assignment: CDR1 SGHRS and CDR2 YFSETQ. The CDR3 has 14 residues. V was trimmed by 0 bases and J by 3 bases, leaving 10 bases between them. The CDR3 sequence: CASSLARSGYEQYF. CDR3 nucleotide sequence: TGCGCCAGCAGCTTGGCCAGGTCGGGCTACGAGCAGTACTTC.

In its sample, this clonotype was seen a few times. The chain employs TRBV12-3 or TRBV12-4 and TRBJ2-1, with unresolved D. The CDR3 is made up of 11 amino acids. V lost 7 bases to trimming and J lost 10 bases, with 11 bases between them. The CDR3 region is CASTLGGEQFF. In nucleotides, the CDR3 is TGTGCCAGCACCCTCGGTGGAGAGCAGTTCTTC.

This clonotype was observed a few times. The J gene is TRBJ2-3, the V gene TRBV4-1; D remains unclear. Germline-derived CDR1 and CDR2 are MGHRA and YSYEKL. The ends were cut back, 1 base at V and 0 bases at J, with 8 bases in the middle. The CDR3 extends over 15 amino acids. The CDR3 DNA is TGCGCCAGCAGCCAAGTCACGATTAGCACAGATACGCAGTATTTT. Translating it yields CASSQVTISTDTQYF.